The 5 T cell receptor beta chains below come from one sample, sequenced in a study of memory CD4+ T cells and cytomegalovirus serostatus. Single viable CD3+CD4+CD8-CD45RO+ cells were sorted as the memory CD4+ T cells. Profiled with immunoSEQ multiplex PCR; TCRdb holds only in-frame clones, not every one. Here the sample spans 61,000 or so clones, 80% being singletons. Sequenced input: memory CD4+ T cells from blood. The receptor set was obtained from an adult in good health and CMV-seronegative. Some clones in this sample may be carry-over from other donors' samples.

The V and J genes are TRBV18 and TRBJ1-5; 7 bases match TRBD1. The CDR3 covers 18 residues. The V segment lost 2 bases and the J segment 3 bases; nucleotides outside the gene matches: 13. Germline CDR1 and CDR2: KGHSH and LQKENI. The CDR3: CASSPDKAGGFFNQPQHF. CDR3 coding DNA: TGTGCCAGCTCACCAGATAAGGCAGGGGGATTCTTCAATCAGCCCCAGCATTTT.

V usage is TRBV5-1 and J usage is TRBJ1-4; D may be TRBD1 (5 bases). Germline V gives CDR1 SGHRS, CDR2 YFSETQ. Trimming stripped 0 bases from V and 0 bases from J, with 9 bases between. This CDR3 spans 16 amino acids. In DNA form, the CDR3 reads TGCGCCAGCAGCTTGGCCGGGGGGGCAACTAATGAAAAACTGTTTTTT. This codes for CASSLAGGATNEKLFF.

J is TRBJ1-3 and V is TRBV27; TRBD1 might be the D (6 bases). The CDR3 extends over 17 amino acids. Germline V gives CDR1 MNHEY, CDR2 SMNVEV (reference sequence). Trimming pared 4 bases from V and 1 base from J, leaving 17 bases between. The CDR3 spells CASSSPDRRKSGNTIYF. The CDR3 DNA reads as TGTGCCAGCAGTTCCCCCGACAGGCGGAAGTCTGGAAACACCATATATTTT.

The chain employs TRBV5-1 and TRBJ2-1; possible D gene TRBD2, 6 bases. The V gene's germline CDR1 is SGHRS and CDR2 YFSETQ. This CDR3 region has 15 residues. V lost 6 bases and J 6 bases, leaving 19 bases between the germline ends. The CDR3 sequence: CASKVTPLEGNEQFF. Here the CDR3 DNA reads TGCGCCAGCAAGGTGACTCCTCTGGAGGGCAATGAGCAGTTCTTC. Variable domain in full (rest from reference TRBV5-1 and TRBJ2-1): KAGVTQTPRYLIKTRGQQVTLSCSPISGHRSVSWYQQTPGQGLQFLFEYFSETQRNKGNFPGRFSGRQFSNSRSEMNVSTLELGDSALYLCASKVTPLEGNEQFFGPGTRLTVL.

The rearrangement links TRBV5-5 to TRBJ1-2; unclear D gene. Germline CDR1 SGHKS, CDR2 YYEKEE (reference sequence). Trimming took off 3 bases at V and 2 bases at J, with 8 bases between the two ends. The CDR3 runs to 13 residues. The CDR3 reads CASSSRGNYGYTF. The DNA for the CDR3 is TGTGCCAGCAGCTCAAGAGGGAACTATGGCTACACCTTC.